This TCR beta chain is from a study of read filtering for tumor transcriptome and immune sequencing. Study at large: Patients were approximately 17 male and some 15 female, mean age 65.9 years, range about 47 to 80. By R-ISS, stages I, II and III held around 8, 15 and 7 patients. Study-wide findings and caveats: Compared with RNA-seq, IR-seq gave much higher clonotype depth and reliability.

This CDR3 spans 19 amino acids. The germline gives CDR1 DFQATT, CDR2 SNEGSKA (reference sequence). This clonotype turned up a few times. The antigen is unknown. The junction departs from the called germline gene at one end, perhaps through a read error. Bone marrow was sampled from every patient at the time of active disease. This library used roughly 400 ng RNA and molecular barcoded adaptors spanning alpha/delta and beta/gamma chains. TCRdb reprocessed the reads via MiXCR and lists one record per CDR3 protein. This table has tens of thousands of distinct CDR3 sequences, around 12% appearing once. V and J are TRBV20-1 and TRBJ2-6; 14 nucleotides align to TRBD2. The source material was a population of CD138-negative cells sorted from bone marrow. This clonotype was obtained from a donor older than 35 with multiple myeloma. The CDR3 coding sequence is TGCAATGCTAGAAAGGGACTAGCGGGAGCCGGCTCTGGGGCCGACGTCCTGACTTTC. Amino acid sequence: CNARKGLAGAGSGADVLTF.